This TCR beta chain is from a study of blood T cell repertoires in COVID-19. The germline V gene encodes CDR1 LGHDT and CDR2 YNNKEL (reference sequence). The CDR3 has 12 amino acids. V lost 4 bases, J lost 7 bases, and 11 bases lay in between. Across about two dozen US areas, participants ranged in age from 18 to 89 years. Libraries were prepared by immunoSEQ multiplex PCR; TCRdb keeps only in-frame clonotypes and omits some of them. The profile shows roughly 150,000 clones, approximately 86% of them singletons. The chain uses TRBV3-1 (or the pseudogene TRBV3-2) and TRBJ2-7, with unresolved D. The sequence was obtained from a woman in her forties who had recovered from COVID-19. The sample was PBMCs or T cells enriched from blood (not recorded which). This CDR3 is CASSPLGEEQYF. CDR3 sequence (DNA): TGTGCCAGCAGCCCCCTCGGTGAAGAGCAGTACTTC.